Following are 6 T cell receptor beta chains from one sample sequenced in a study of ipilimumab plus nivolumab after autologous stem cell transplantation listed by TCRdb under 2021. To prepare the library, the immunoSEQ multiplex PCR assay was applied. As stored in TCRdb, this immuneACCESS dataset retains in-frame rearrangements with V and J assigned. A fraction of the clones does not appear; measured against another copy, unresolved V genes explain less than half of the discrepancy, and the remainder lacks a known reason. Within this sample are about 17,000 clones, with around four fifths of them counted one time only. The ten biggest clones cover roughly 10% of the sample. Sequencing was performed on PBMCs, taken in a trial of ipilimumab plus nivolumab as post-transplant consolidation. These receptors came from a male donor with diffuse large B-cell lymphoma.

The CDR3 DNA reads TGTGCCAGCAGGGACGGGGAGCTGTTTTTT. Translation gives CASRDGELFF. The chain recombines TRBV6-5 with TRBJ2-2; D not resolved. Trimming pared 6 bases from V and 7 bases from J, leaving 3 bases between. Per the germline V gene, CDR1 is MNHEY and CDR2 is SVGAGI. This CDR3 is 10 amino acids long.

In regard to this clone: Compared with germline, one end of the junction differs, possibly owing to a read error. The chain carries TRBV7-7 and TRBJ2-5; 9 positions agree with TRBD1. This CDR3 region has 15 residues. From germline, CDR1 is SSHAT and CDR2 FNYEAQ (reference sequence). CDR3 in amino acids: CASSLGDRVTEIQYF. The DNA for the CDR3 is TGTGCTAGCAGCTTAGGGGACAGGGTCACGGAGATCCAGTACTTC.

The chain recombines TRBV5-1 with TRBJ1-6; unclear D gene. Trimming removed 0 bases from V and 0 bases from J, with 10 bases in between. Per the germline V gene, CDR1 is SGHRS and CDR2 is YFSETQ. CDR3 size: 17 residues. CDR3 nucleotide sequence: TGCGCCAGCAGCTTGGCCGAGGGCCGCTCCTATAATTCACCCCTCCACTTT. Encoded protein: CASSLAEGRSYNSPLHF.

The chain employs TRBV19 and TRBJ2-5; D is perhaps TRBD1 or TRBD2 (5 bases each). V was cut by 3 bases and J by 4 bases, with 21 bases left in between. Germline lookup yields CDR1 LNHDA and CDR2 SQIVND (reference sequence). The CDR3 has 17 amino acids. CDR3 sequence reads: CASSMALGGLLRETQYF. CDR3 in DNA: TGTGCCAGTAGTATGGCCCTTGGGGGATTACTGAGAGAGACCCAGTACTTC.

This chain joins TRBV7-2 and TRBJ2-7; 9 bases agree with TRBD1. Germline loops: CDR1 SGHTA, CDR2 FQGNSA. The CDR3 extends over 15 amino acids. The V and J ends lost 6 bases and 5 bases, in that order; junction bases with no gene match: 11. The CDR3 loop is CASSLTGQGSHEQYF. The CDR3 coding sequence is TGTGCCAGCAGTCTCACGGGACAGGGATCCCACGAGCAGTACTTC.

This clone has only one observation. Other DNA variants within this sample encode the same CDR3. This rearrangement joins TRBV27 to TRBJ1-1; TRBD1 matches 8 bases. The CDR3 totals 12 residues. Germline assignment: CDR1 MNHEY and CDR2 SMNVEV (reference sequence). V gave up 5 bases and J gave up 6 bases; unmatched junction bases: 2. CDR3 region: CASSLQGAEAFF. CDR3 coding DNA: TGTGCCAGCAGTCTACAGGGGGCTGAAGCTTTCTTT.